This T cell receptor beta chain is drawn from a study of blood T cell repertoires in COVID-19. Study as a whole: Sites across the United States, Italy and Spain contributed samples from acute and convalescent COVID-19.

Per the authors' pipeline: It was from reference gene primer amplification that nucleated cell counts were estimated. Clones were sequenced by immunoSEQ multiplex PCR, and TCRdb holds only the in-frame ones, with some missing. V, J and clone size are taken as reported in that table, and D and trimming were inferred from the DNA itself. The sample has more than 100,000 clones, less than 90% seen once. This CDR3 is built from 15 residues. Germline assignment: CDR1 SEHNR and CDR2 FQNEAQ (reference sequence). Trimming stripped 1 base from V and 1 base from J, with 10 bases between. Input material: peripheral blood. The source is a man in his 60s with acute or convalescent COVID-19. The chain combines TRBV7-9 with TRBJ1-2, with TRBD1 as a possible D gene (5 bases). CDR3 DNA sequence: TGTGCCAGCAGCTTAGTATTAGACAGTAACTATGGCTACACCTTC. This sequence encodes CASSLVLDSNYGYTF. The whole variable domain, remainder taken from reference TRBV7-9 and TRBJ1-2, is DTGVSQNPRHKITKRGQNVTFRCDPISEHNRLYWYRQTLGQGPEFLTYFQNEAQLEKSRLLSDRFSAERPKGSFSTLEIQRTEQGDSAMYLCASSLVLDSNYGYTFGSGTRLTVV.